A single sample gave rise to the 3 T cell receptor beta chains below, sequenced in a study of blood T cells in healthy people across ages. Primed by a sample-barcoded 5' primer and a J-beta primer mix, a second PCR proceeded for about 6 to 11 cycles. Each CDR3 protein gets one entry after TCRdb re-called the 5' RACE reads with MiXCR. The data show about 1.6 million distinct CDR3 sequences, roughly 30% seen once. The specimen sequenced was blood. The receptors were sampled from a woman aged 30 to 39 in good health.

This clonotype was counted a few times. The CDR3 sequence: CASRYGATGTGANVLTF. The CDR3 nucleotides read TGTGCCAGCAGGTATGGTGCGACAGGTACCGGGGCCAACGTCCTGACTTTC. The chain combines TRBV6-5 with TRBJ2-6; D possibly corresponds to TRBD1 (6 bases). CDR1 and CDR2 (germline): MNHEY, SVGAGI. The CDR3 length is 17 residues. V was cut by 6 bases and J by 4 bases, with 19 bases left in between.

This chain joins TRBV7-2 and TRBJ1-5; D gene ambiguous. The CDR3 loop spans 15 amino acids. The V and J ends lost 2 bases and 0 bases respectively, with 8 bases between them. Germline values: CDR1 SGHTA, CDR2 FQGNSA. Here the CDR3 DNA reads TGTGCCAGCAGCTTAAGCGACTATAGCAATCAGCCCCAGCATTTT. This gives the protein CASSLSDYSNQPQHF.

Comments on this clonotype: At one end the junction does not follow the germline gene, possibly because of a read error. The chain couples TRBV20-1 to TRBJ2-3; a possible D gene is TRBD2 (6 bases). CDR1 and CDR2 (germline): DFQATT, SNEGSKA (reference sequence). This CDR3 has 14 residues. The CDR3 here is CSASGGTSIDTQYF. CDR3 sequence (DNA): TGCAGTGCTAGCGGGGGAACTAGCATAGATACGCAGTATTTT.